Listed below are T cell receptor beta chains from one sample, sequenced in a study of blood T cell repertoires in COVID-19. Measured with immunoSEQ multiplex PCR; TCRdb has only the in-frame clones, and not every one. The sample carries more than 150,000 clones, roughly nine tenths recorded once. The sequencing sample was made of peripheral blood. All receptors come from an older woman with acute or convalescent COVID-19. The CDR3 runs from the conserved cysteine through the conserved F or W. The D gene is left open where the match is weak. A clone size is listed for some rows: how often the clone was seen (once, few, many), or a class if it is expanded.

clone_size j_call v_call d_call cdr3_nt cdr3_aa
- TRBJ2-5 TRBV7-8 - TGTGCCAGCAGCCGGACAAACCAAGAGACCCAGTACTTC CASSRTNQETQYF
- TRBJ2-7 TRBV19 TRBD1 TGTGCCAGTAGTTCCGACAGGGTTGGGCACTACGAGCAGTACTTC CASSSDRVGHYEQYF
- TRBJ2-1 TRBV12-3/TRBV12-4 - TGTGCCAGCAACACCCGTCCCGGGGGTGAGCAGTTCTTC CASNTRPGGEQFF
- TRBJ1-3 TRBV29-1 TRBD1 TGCAGCGGTCTGGACAGGGCTGGAAACACCATATATTTT CSGLDRAGNTIYF
- TRBJ2-3 TRBV13 TRBD2 TGTGCCAGCAGCACGGCTAGCGGGAGAATGGCAGATACGCAGTATTTT CASSTASGRMADTQYF
- TRBJ1-5 TRBV6-5 - TGTGCCGGGGGACTGAATCAGCCCCAGCATTTT CAGGLNQPQHF
- TRBJ1-1 TRBV2 - TGTGCCAGCAGGGCCGACAGGCTGAACACTGAAGCTTTCTTT CASRADRLNTEAFF
- TRBJ2-7 TRBV24-1 TRBD2 TGTGCCACCAGTGACCTGCTAGCGGGTTTGGTCTCCTACGAGCAGTACTTC CATSDLLAGLVSYEQYF
- TRBJ1-1 TRBV6-6 TRBD1 TGTGCCAGCAGTCGACGCCGGGACAGTCAGAGCACTGAAGCTTTCTTT CASSRRRDSQSTEAFF
- TRBJ2-5 TRBV9 - TGTGCCAGCAGCGTCGACCTACACAGTGTAGGGACCCAGTACTTC CASSVDLHSVGTQYF
- TRBJ1-1 TRBV5-6 - TGTGCCAGCAGCTTGTTCCCGACAATGAACACTGAAGCTTTCTTT CASSLFPTMNTEAFF
- TRBJ2-1 TRBV25-1 TRBD2 TGTGCCAGCAGTGAGGCGGGACTACTGAACGGTGAGCAGTTCTTC CASSEAGLLNGEQFF
- TRBJ1-2 TRBV11-2 TRBD1 TGTGCCAGCAGCTTCCCGCAGGGGGTTAGAGACTATGGCTACACCTTC CASSFPQGVRDYGYTF
- TRBJ1-4 TRBV19 TRBD1 TGTGCCAGTAGTAAGACAGGGGGTTCGGAAAAACTGTTTTTT CASSKTGGSEKLFF
- TRBJ2-7 TRBV9 - TGTGCCAGCAGCGTAGGGGACACCTCCTCCTACGAGCAGTACTTC CASSVGDTSSYEQYF
few TRBJ2-7 TRBV19 TRBD1 TGTGCCAGTAGGAGGGACAGCGAATCCTACGAGCAGTACTTC CASRRDSESYEQYF
few TRBJ1-2 TRBV6-1 TRBD1 TGTGCCAGCAGTGGTAATCCCGGGACAGGGTTTGGGAACTATGGCTACACCTTC CASSGNPGTGFGNYGYTF
- TRBJ2-7 TRBV5-5 TRBD1 TGTGCCAGCAGCCCAGTCCCGGGACAGGGAAAATCGCAGTACTTC CASSPVPGQGKSQYF
- TRBJ1-2 TRBV29-1 TRBD1 TGCACCGCGGACAGGGCTAACTATGGCTACACCTTC CTADRANYGYTF
- TRBJ1-3 TRBV7-2 TRBD1 TGTGCCAGCAGCTCGTCGCAGGGGGCCTCTGGAAACACCATATATTTT CASSSSQGASGNTIYF
- TRBJ1-6 TRBV7-9 - TGTGCCAGCAGCTTACCGGCAGGATACCATTCACCCCTCCACTTT CASSLPAGYHSPLHF
- TRBJ1-3 TRBV4-2 TRBD1 TGTGCCAGCAGCCGACCGACAGGGGACTCTGGAAACACCATATATTTT CASSRPTGDSGNTIYF
- TRBJ1-1 TRBV19 TRBD1 TGTGCCAGTAGTATAGCGACAGGGTTGGGATCCTTGAACACTGAAGCTTTCTTT CASSIATGLGSLNTEAFF
- TRBJ1-1 TRBV28 TRBD1 TGTGCCAGCAGTTCCCAAGACAGGGGGCATAGTGGTGGGTACACTGAAGCTTTCTTT CASSSQDRGHSGGYTEAFF
few TRBJ1-5 TRBV30 - TGTGCCTGGAGTATACAGGACGATCAGCCCCAGCATTTT CAWSIQDDQPQHF
- TRBJ2-1 TRBV4-3 - TGCGCCAGCAGCCAAGATTTCCGTGGAGGCAGTACGAGCTCCTACAATGAGCAGTTCTTC CASSQDFRGGSTSSYNEQFF
once TRBJ1-2 TRBV29-1 - TGCAGCGTTGTATTTTCCCGACCTCCAGGGCACTATGGCTACACCTTC CSVVFSRPPGHYGYTF
- TRBJ2-1 TRBV11-2 TRBD2 TGTGCCAGCAGCTTAACCGGGACTAGTATCTACAATGAGCAGTTCTTC CASSLTGTSIYNEQFF
- TRBJ1-1 TRBV5-1 - TGCGCCAGCAGCGCGGGGGTGAACACTGAAGCTTTCTTT CASSAGVNTEAFF
- TRBJ2-5 TRBV10-3 TRBD2 TGTGCCATCAGTGCGGGGACTAGCGGGCAAGAGACCCAGTACTTC CAISAGTSGQETQYF
once TRBJ2-7 TRBV6-5 TRBD2 TGTGCCACCAAGCGGGACGGCTACGAGCAGTACTTC CATKRDGYEQYF
- TRBJ1-2 TRBV5-1 TRBD1 TGCGCCAGCAGCTTCGCTACAGGGGACGGCTACACCTTC CASSFATGDGYTF
- TRBJ2-2 TRBV9 - TGTGCCAGCAGCGTAGGGGAGCCTTGGGGTGCCGGGGAGCTGTTTTTT CASSVGEPWGAGELFF
- TRBJ1-2 TRBV28 - TGTGCCAGCAGTTTGGGGGGGTTTGGCTACACCTTC CASSLGGFGYTF
- TRBJ2-3 TRBV7-3 TRBD1 TGTGCCAGCAGCTCTCAGGGGGCTAGCACAGATACGCAGTATTTT CASSSQGASTDTQYF
- TRBJ1-3 TRBV6-6 TRBD1 TGTGCCAGCAGTGGGGACAGAGCCTCTGGAAACACCATATATTTT CASSGDRASGNTIYF
- TRBJ2-7 TRBV5-1 - TGCGCCAGCAGCTTGGGCGACGCGGGAACCTACGAGCAGTACTTC CASSLGDAGTYEQYF
- TRBJ2-7 TRBV7-2 - TGTGCCAGCAGCTTAGTTCCAGCCTACGAGCAGTACTTC CASSLVPAYEQYF
- TRBJ2-1 TRBV19 TRBD2 TGTGCCAGTAATGCTGGACTAGTGAACAATGAGCAGTTCTTC CASNAGLVNNEQFF
- TRBJ1-2 TRBV27 - TGTGCCAGCAGTCCCGACAGCCTTAATTTCTATGGCTACACCTTC CASSPDSLNFYGYTF
- TRBJ2-1 TRBV19 TRBD1 TGTGCCTCGACCGGGGACAGGGGCGCCTACAATGAGCAGTTCTTC CASTGDRGAYNEQFF
- TRBJ2-1 TRBV13 - TGTGCCAGCAGCTCGCGCTCCTACAATGAGCAGTTCTTC CASSSRSYNEQFF
- TRBJ1-4 TRBV6-4 - TGTGCCAACGACCGGAGGTTGTTGGGAAAACTGTTTTTT CANDRRLLGKLFF
- TRBJ1-5 TRBV2 TRBD1 TGTGCCAGCATGGGACAGTACGGCAATCAGCCCCAGCATTTT CASMGQYGNQPQHF
- TRBJ1-2 TRBV12-3/TRBV12-4 - TGTGCCAGCAGTGCCAGTGGGACACGAGCCTACACCTTC CASSASGTRAYTF
- TRBJ1-6 TRBV27 TRBD1 TGTGCCAGCAGTTCCCCCGGGACAGGGGGGATCTATAATTCACCCCTCCACTTT CASSSPGTGGIYNSPLHF
- TRBJ2-2 TRBV5-1 TRBD1 TGCGCCAGCAGCCCCATTGGACAGGTGAACACCGGGGAGCTGTTTTTT CASSPIGQVNTGELFF
- TRBJ2-2 TRBV6-8 TRBD1 TGTGCCAGCAGCCGCCCACAGGGGCGAGACACCGGGGAGCTGTTTTTT CASSRPQGRDTGELFF
few TRBJ1-2 TRBV5-1 TRBD1 TGCGCCAGCAGCTTGGGACAGGGAGTCTATGGCTACACCTTC CASSLGQGVYGYTF
- TRBJ2-2 TRBV7-9 - TGTGCCAGCAGCGATCACAGGGGGGGAAACACCGGGGAGCTGTTTTTT CASSDHRGGNTGELFF
few TRBJ1-2 TRBV3-1/TRBV3-2 - TGTGCCAGCAGCAAGACAGCCCCCTCAAAGAGTGGCTACACCTTC CASSKTAPSKSGYTF
- TRBJ2-1 TRBV5-8 TRBD2 TGTGCCAGCAGCTTTAGCCCTAGCGGGAGGCATAACAATGAGCAGTTCTTC CASSFSPSGRHNNEQFF
- TRBJ1-2 TRBV12-3/TRBV12-4 - TGTGCCAGCAGTTTATACAGCCGCGGCTACACCTTC CASSLYSRGYTF